The 27 T cell receptor beta chains below were found in one sample sequenced in a study of control samples from healthy donors and cancer patients. Sequencing was performed with immunoSEQ multiplex PCR; in TCRdb, only in-frame clones are kept and a portion is missing. The data hold some 67,000 clones, with around nine tenths observed a single time. Source material: PBMCs. These receptors all stem from a man between 60 and 75 years old with lung cancer.

The rearrangement uses TRBV30 and TRBJ2-3; D is unresolved. CDR3 length: 14 amino acids. V lost 4 bases, J lost 0 bases, and 11 bases lay in between. Germline loops: CDR1 GTSNPN, CDR2 SVGIG (reference sequence). Written as DNA, the CDR3 is TGTGCCTGGATGGAGCTGATGAGCACAGATACGCAGTATTTT. This gives the protein CAWMELMSTDTQYF.

The V call is TRBV4-2, the J call TRBJ2-2; TRBD2 aligns across 8 bases. The V segment lost 0 bases and the J segment 4 bases; nucleotides outside the gene matches: 16. Looked up from germline, CDR1 is LGHNA and CDR2 is YNFKEQ. CDR3 length: 20 amino acids. CDR3: CASSQDVASGLVGGTGELFF. DNA of the CDR3: TGTGCCAGCAGCCAAGATGTAGCTAGCGGGCTCGTCGGGGGCACCGGGGAGCTGTTTTTT.

The chain combines TRBV6-4 with TRBJ2-6; D gene unclear. The length of the CDR3 is 14 residues. V was cut by 4 bases and J by 1 base, with 5 bases left in between. Germline CDR1 MRHNA, CDR2 SNTAGT. The chain's CDR3 is CASSARSGANVLTF. The CDR3 nucleotides are TGTGCCAGCAGTGCAAGATCTGGGGCCAACGTCCTGACTTTC.

The chain has TRBV2 and TRBJ2-7; no firm D call. Trimming stripped 1 base from V and 5 bases from J, with 15 bases between. The CDR3 length is 15 residues. The germline V gene encodes CDR1 SNHLY and CDR2 FYNNEI. The CDR3 bases are TGTGCCAGCAGTGAAGTTTTGCAACGTGACGACGAGCAGTACTTC. This gives the protein CASSEVLQRDDEQYF.

The V call is TRBV7-6, the J call TRBJ1-6; 10 bases align to TRBD1. V gave up 1 base and J gave up 10 bases; unmatched junction bases: 4. From germline, CDR1 is SGHVS and CDR2 FNYEAQ. This CDR3 contains 15 residues. The CDR3 nucleotides read TGTGCCAGCAGCTTAGGGACAGGGGGTATGTCACCCCTCCACTTT. This encodes CASSLGTGGMSPLHF.

The chain carries TRBV25-1 and TRBJ1-2, with unresolved D. V lost 1 base and J 4 bases, leaving 13 bases between the germline ends. Germline V gene data show CDR1 as MGHDK and CDR2 as SYGVNS. The CDR3 runs 15 residues. CDR3 protein: CASSELGSRGYGYTF. Written as DNA, the CDR3 is TGTGCCAGCAGTGAATTAGGCTCGAGAGGCTATGGCTACACCTTC.

This clone was observed once. This chain uses TRBV12-3 or TRBV12-4 with TRBJ2-1; D remains ambiguous. The CDR3 runs 13 residues. Trimming took off 2 bases at V and 3 bases at J, with 5 bases between the two ends. The CDR3 reads CASSLRGYNEQFF. The DNA of the CDR3 is TGTGCCAGCAGTTTACGAGGCTACAATGAGCAGTTCTTC.

The chain links TRBV6-5 to TRBJ1-2; weak D call: TRBD1 (6 bases). The CDR3 is 13 residues long. Trimming removed 5 bases from V and 11 bases from J, with 18 bases in between. Germline V CDR1 and CDR2: MNHEY, SVGAGI. In nucleotides, the CDR3 is TGTGCCAGCAGTCCCCAACCGGGGGCAGCATACACCTTC. Its protein product is CASSPQPGAAYTF.

The chain recombines TRBV29-1 with TRBJ2-1; the D gene could be TRBD1 or TRBD2 (5 bases each). The V gene lost 0 bases and the J gene lost 3 bases, with 18 bases spanning the gap. CDR3 size: 17 residues. The germline gives CDR1 SQVTM, CDR2 ANQGSEA. Here the CDR3 reads CSVEDPQVGTSYNEQFF. DNA for the CDR3: TGCAGCGTTGAAGATCCCCAAGTGGGGACGAGCTACAATGAGCAGTTCTTC.

The chain carries TRBV5-5 and TRBJ1-2; 9 nucleotides align to TRBD1. Germline CDR1 is SGHKS and CDR2 is YYEKEE (reference sequence). The junction had 9 bases not matched to a gene; V was cut back by 5 bases and J by 7 bases. The CDR3 sequence is 14 residues long. CDR3 sequence: CASRLTGGAGGYTF. The CDR3 nucleotides are TGTGCCAGCAGACTTACAGGGGGCGCGGGTGGCTACACCTTC. The whole variable domain, filled in from reference TRBV5-5 and TRBJ1-2, reads DAGVTQSPTHLIKTRGQQVTLRCSPISGHKSVSWYQQVLGQGPQFIFQYYEKEERGRGNFPDRFSARQFPNYSSELNVNALLLGDSALYLCASRLTGGAGGYTFGSGTRLTVV.

The chain combines TRBV5-4 with TRBJ1-2; 7 positions match TRBD1. The CDR3 contains 12 residues. Germline V CDR1 and CDR2: SGHNT, YYREEE (reference sequence). The V gene end was trimmed by 4 bases and the J gene end by 11 bases; junction bases not matched to a gene: 8. CDR3 DNA sequence: TGTGCCAGCAGCACTAGACAGGGAATTTACACCTTC. This codes for CASSTRQGIYTF.

V gene TRBV15 combines with J gene TRBJ2-7; 8 nucleotides match TRBD1. The germline V gene has CDR1 LNHNV and CDR2 YYDKDF (reference sequence). Trimming cost V 0 bases and J 4 bases; bases outside gene matches: 11. This CDR3 contains 17 residues. The CDR3 spells CATSRESAGQGFYEQYF. The DNA of the CDR3 is TGTGCCACCAGCAGAGAATCGGCCGGACAGGGATTTTACGAGCAGTACTTC. The complete variable domain, with remaining parts taken from reference TRBV15 and TRBJ2-7, reads DAMVIQNPRYQVTQFGKPVTLSCSQTLNHNVMYWYQQKSSQAPKLLFHYYDKDFNNEADTPDNFQSRRPNTSFCFLDIRSPGLGDTAMYLCATSRESAGQGFYEQYFGPGTRLTVT.

This chain connects TRBV5-1 to TRBJ2-3; no clear D. The CDR3 is 14 residues long. Trimming took off 7 bases at V and 1 base at J, with 13 bases between the two ends. Per germline, CDR1 SGHRS and CDR2 YFSETQ. The CDR3 here is CASGATPGTDTQYF. In DNA form, the CDR3 reads TGCGCCAGCGGCGCAACTCCTGGCACAGATACGCAGTATTTT.

This chain joins TRBV5-6 and TRBJ1-5, with 8 bases identical to TRBD1. The CDR3 contains 17 residues. V shed 1 base, J shed 2 bases, and the junction held 8 bases outside the gene matches. Germline V CDR1 and CDR2: SGHDT, YYEEEE. DNA for the CDR3: TGTGCCAGCAGCTTGAAGACTTACAGGGGGGGCAATCAGCCCCAGCATTTT. It is translated as CASSLKTYRGGNQPQHF. Full variable domain (outside the CDR3, taken from reference TRBV5-6 and TRBJ1-5): DAGVTQSPTHLIKTRGQQVTLRCSPKSGHDTVSWYQQALGQGPQFIFQYYEEEERQRGNFPDRFSGHQFPNYSSELNVNALLLGDSALYLCASSLKTYRGGNQPQHFGDGTRLSIL.

V is TRBV7-2 and J is TRBJ2-7; D remains unclear. CDR3 length equals 13 residues. Germline V gene data show CDR1 as SGHTA and CDR2 as FQGNSA. Trimming shortened V by 3 bases and J by 4 bases, and 10 bases separated the two germline ends. The CDR3 reads CASSLQLSYEQYF. In DNA form, the CDR3 reads TGTGCCAGCAGCTTGCAGTTGTCTTACGAGCAGTACTTC.

This clone was found once. CDR3: CASSVNREDTIYF. CDR3 sequence (DNA): TGTGCCAGCAGTGTGAACAGGGAGGACACCATATATTTT. The chain uses TRBV2 and TRBJ1-3; the D gene is possibly TRBD1 (6 bases). Germline CDR1 reads SNHLY; CDR2 reads FYNNEI. V dropped 4 bases and J dropped 8 bases, with 12 bases sitting between them. The CDR3 totals 13 residues.

The gene calls are TRBV24-1 and TRBJ2-2, with D possibly TRBD1 on 6 matching bases. V shed 0 bases and J shed 0 bases, with 10 bases lying between them. The CDR3 length is 17 residues. The germline gives CDR1 KGHDR, CDR2 SFDVKD. The CDR3 reads CATSDLAQGSNTGELFF. Written as DNA, the CDR3 is TGTGCCACCAGTGATTTGGCACAGGGCTCGAACACCGGGGAGCTGTTTTTT.

The chain recombines TRBV10-3 with TRBJ1-4, with 8 bases identical to TRBD1. With 1 base clipped from V and 7 bases from J, the junction kept 11 bases outside the gene matches. The germline gives CDR1 ENHRY, CDR2 SYGVKD. CDR3 size: 17 residues. CDR3 sequence: CAISEFSQGAGGEKLFF. The CDR3 DNA reads TGTGCCATCAGTGAGTTCAGCCAGGGGGCGGGAGGTGAAAAACTGTTTTTT.

The chain combines TRBV2 with TRBJ1-6; 9 nucleotides line up with TRBD1. V was clipped by 4 bases and J by 9 bases; unmatched bases: 10. This CDR3 is 16 amino acids long. CDR1 is SNHLY and CDR2 is FYNNEI in the germline V gene. In nucleotides, the CDR3 is TGTGCCAGCAGTGCTTCTACCGGGACAGGGTCTTCACCCCTCCACTTT. This translates into CASSASTGTGSSPLHF.

The V and J genes are TRBV10-1 and TRBJ2-3; D is unresolved. Trimming removed 3 bases at V and 2 bases at J, with 9 bases between. CDR1 WNHNN and CDR2 SYGVQD come from the germline V gene (reference sequence). The CDR3 has 14 amino acids. The CDR3 loop reads CASSDDGYTDTQYF. The DNA for the CDR3 is TGCGCCAGCAGTGACGACGGTTACACAGATACGCAGTATTTT.

This rearrangement joins TRBV18 to TRBJ1-2; D gene ambiguous. The germline V gene encodes CDR1 KGHSH and CDR2 LQKENI. The V and J ends lost 3 bases and 3 bases respectively, with 8 bases between them. The CDR3 is 13 residues long. The CDR3 sequence is CASSPPGHYGYTF. CDR3 sequence (DNA): TGTGCCAGCTCACCCCCGGGCCACTATGGCTACACCTTC.

CDR3 region: CASSALGGQTTGELFF. CDR3 coding DNA: TGTGCCAGCAGCGCCCTGGGCGGACAGACCACCGGGGAGCTGTTTTTT. The V and J genes are TRBV9 and TRBJ2-2; a weak D match, TRBD1 (6 bases). The germline V gene has CDR1 SGDLS and CDR2 YYNGEE. The CDR3 loop spans 16 amino acids. Trimming shortened V by 3 bases and J by 4 bases, and 16 bases separated the two germline ends.

The rearrangement uses TRBV4-1 and TRBJ1-4; 9 bases agree with TRBD1. With 0 bases clipped from V and 8 bases from J, the junction kept 7 bases outside the gene matches. The CDR3 contains 16 residues. Per germline, CDR1 MGHRA and CDR2 YSYEKL. The CDR3 DNA sequence: TGCGCCAGCAGCCAAGAATGGGGACAGGGAAACGAAAAACTGTTTTTT. Translation: CASSQEWGQGNEKLFF.

This chain uses TRBV5-1 with TRBJ2-2; 8 nucleotides line up with TRBD1. Germline CDR1 and CDR2: SGHRS and YFSETQ. This CDR3 has 16 amino acids. The V gene end was trimmed by 1 base and the J gene end by 4 bases; junction bases not matched to a gene: 6. This CDR3 is CASSLWTGRGTGELFF. CDR3 in DNA: TGCGCCAGCAGCTTGTGGACAGGGCGAGGCACCGGGGAGCTGTTTTTT.

The sample holds one count of this clone. V is TRBV30 and J is TRBJ1-6; D may be TRBD1 (5 bases). Germline V gene sequence: CDR1 GTSNPN, CDR2 SVGIG (reference sequence). V was trimmed by 1 base and J by 4 bases, leaving 14 bases between them. There are 16 residues in the CDR3. CDR3 sequence (DNA): TGTGCCTGGAGTGGGGCCCAGGGACTGTATAATTCACCCCTCCACTTT. It is translated as CAWSGAQGLYNSPLHF.

This chain joins TRBV5-6 and TRBJ2-7; no clear D. Trimming pared 3 bases from V and 3 bases from J, leaving 13 bases between. This CDR3 comprises 14 residues. Germline V CDR1 and CDR2: SGHDT, YYEEEE. DNA of the CDR3: TGTGCCAGCAGCTCCGGACCGAGCGACTACGAGCAGTACTTC. Translating it yields CASSSGPSDYEQYF.

This chain links TRBV5-1 with TRBJ1-1; D perhaps matches TRBD1 (5 bases). V was clipped by 1 base and J by 4 bases, with 11 bases between them. CDR3 length equals 14 residues. From germline, CDR1 is SGHRS and CDR2 YFSETQ. CDR3 in DNA: TGCGCCAGCAGCTTGCTTTCTGGGGCCACTGAAGCTTTCTTT. This sequence encodes CASSLLSGATEAFF. The whole variable domain, filled in from reference TRBV5-1 and TRBJ1-1, reads KAGVTQTPRYLIKTRGQQVTLSCSPISGHRSVSWYQQTPGQGLQFLFEYFSETQRNKGNFPGRFSGRQFSNSRSEMNVSTLELGDSALYLCASSLLSGATEAFFGQGTRLTVV.